This section outlines one T cell receptor beta chain sequence together with its context. A second PCR of about 7 to 12 cycles used a sample-barcoded 5' primer and a J-beta primer mix. TCRdb reprocessed the 5' RACE reads with MiXCR, giving one entry per CDR3 protein. The data contain 1 million or so distinct CDR3 sequences, roughly a quarter of them singletons. This sample was taken from a study of blood T cells in healthy people across ages. V shed 3 bases, J shed 7 bases, and the junction held 6 bases outside the gene matches. Per germline, CDR1 LNHDA and CDR2 SQIVND (reference sequence). The CDR3 is made up of 14 amino acids. A further study also used this sample, focusing on T cells of mothers and their children.

Specimen: blood. This sequence was found in a girl aged 2 to 10 in good health. The chain has TRBV19 and TRBJ2-1; TRBD2 agrees at 7 bases. CDR3 bases: TGTGCCAGTAGTATGGGCGGGAGTGGAAATGAGCAGTTCTTC. Encoded protein: CASSMGGSGNEQFF.